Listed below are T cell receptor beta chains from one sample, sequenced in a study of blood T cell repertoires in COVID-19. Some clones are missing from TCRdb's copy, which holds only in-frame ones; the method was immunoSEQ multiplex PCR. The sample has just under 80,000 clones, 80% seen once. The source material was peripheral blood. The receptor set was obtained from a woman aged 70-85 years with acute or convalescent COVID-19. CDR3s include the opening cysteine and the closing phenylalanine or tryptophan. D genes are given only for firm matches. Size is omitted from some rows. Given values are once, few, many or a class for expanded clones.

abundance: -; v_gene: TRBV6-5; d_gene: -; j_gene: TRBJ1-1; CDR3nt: TGTGCCAGCAGTTACTCAGTGGGCGGGGGGAACACTGAAGCTTTCTTT; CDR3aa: CASSYSVGGGNTEAFF
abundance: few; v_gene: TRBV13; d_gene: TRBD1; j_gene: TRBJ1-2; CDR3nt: TGTGCCAGCAGCTTAGCCCTCGCAGGGGGCCAGAGCTACACCTTC; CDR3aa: CASSLALAGGQSYTF
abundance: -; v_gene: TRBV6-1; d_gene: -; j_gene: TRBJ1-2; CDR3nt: TGTGCCAGCAGTGGAGCGGGAGGCAGTTATGGCTACACCTTC; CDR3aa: CASSGAGGSYGYTF
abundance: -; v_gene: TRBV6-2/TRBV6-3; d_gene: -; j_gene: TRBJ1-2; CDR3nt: TGTGCCAGCAGCCCAACAGGGAACTATGGCTACACCTTC; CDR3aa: CASSPTGNYGYTF
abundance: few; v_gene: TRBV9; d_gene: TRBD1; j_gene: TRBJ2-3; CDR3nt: TGTGCCAGCAGCACAGGGGGTACGCAGTATTTT; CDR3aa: CASSTGGTQYF
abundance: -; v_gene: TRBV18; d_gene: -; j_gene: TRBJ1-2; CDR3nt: TGTGCCAGCTCACCACCCTACAGAAGCTATGGCTACACCTTC; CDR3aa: CASSPPYRSYGYTF
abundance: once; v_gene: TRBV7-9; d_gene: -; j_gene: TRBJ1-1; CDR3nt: TGTGCCAGCAGATCAGGAAGGACGGGAGGCTCTGAAGCTTTCTTT; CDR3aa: CASRSGRTGGSEAFF
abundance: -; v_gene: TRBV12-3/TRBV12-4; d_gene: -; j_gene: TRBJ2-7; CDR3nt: TGTGCCAGCAGTTCCTTATACGAGCAGTACTTC; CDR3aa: CASSSLYEQYF
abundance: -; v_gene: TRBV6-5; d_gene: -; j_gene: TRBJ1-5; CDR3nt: TGTGCCAGCTCGAACGGCAGGGGTTACAATCAGCCCCAGCATTTT; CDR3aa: CASSNGRGYNQPQHF
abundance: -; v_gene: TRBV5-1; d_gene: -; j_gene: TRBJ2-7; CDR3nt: TGCGCCAGCAGCTTGTACGGGTCGAGCTCCTACGAGCAGTACTTC; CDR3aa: CASSLYGSSSYEQYF
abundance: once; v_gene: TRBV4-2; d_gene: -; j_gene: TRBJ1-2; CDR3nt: TGTGCCAGCAGCCAAGATTTGTTTGGACTCGGGCACTATGGCTACACCTTC; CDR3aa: CASSQDLFGLGHYGYTF
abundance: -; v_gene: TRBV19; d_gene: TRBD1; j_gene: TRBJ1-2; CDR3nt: TGTGCCAGTAGTATGGACAGGGGTAACTATGGCTACACCTTC; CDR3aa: CASSMDRGNYGYTF
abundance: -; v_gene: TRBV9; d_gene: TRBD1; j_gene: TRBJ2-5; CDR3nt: TGTGCCAGCAGCAAGGACAGGGTGGGTGAGACCCAGTACTTC; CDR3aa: CASSKDRVGETQYF
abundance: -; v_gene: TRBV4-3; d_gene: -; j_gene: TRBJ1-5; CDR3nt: TGCGCCAGCAGCCAAGATTGGGGGGGCAATCAGCCCCAGCATTTT; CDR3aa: CASSQDWGGNQPQHF
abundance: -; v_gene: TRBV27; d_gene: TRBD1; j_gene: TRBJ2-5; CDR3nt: TGTGCCAGCAGTTTATCGGTACAGGGGGATGTAGAGACCCAGTACTTC; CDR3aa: CASSLSVQGDVETQYF
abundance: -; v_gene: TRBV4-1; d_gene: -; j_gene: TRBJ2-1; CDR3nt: TGCGCCAGCAGCCAAGGGACAGGGAGGGGGCAGTTCTTC; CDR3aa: CASSQGTGRGQFF
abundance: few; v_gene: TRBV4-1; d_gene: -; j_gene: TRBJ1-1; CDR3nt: TGCGCCAGCAGCCAAGTAAACACTGAAGCTTTCTTT; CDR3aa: CASSQVNTEAFF
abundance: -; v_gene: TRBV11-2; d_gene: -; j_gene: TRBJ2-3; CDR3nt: TGTGCCAGCAGCGCCCCGTTGGGGGGTGACACAGATACGCAGTATTTT; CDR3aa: CASSAPLGGDTDTQYF
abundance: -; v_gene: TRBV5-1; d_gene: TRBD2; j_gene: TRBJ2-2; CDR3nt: TGCGCCAGCAGCTTGGCAATAGCGGGGGGCCCCCGAACGAGGGGGGAGCTGTTTTTT; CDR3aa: CASSLAIAGGPRTRGELFF
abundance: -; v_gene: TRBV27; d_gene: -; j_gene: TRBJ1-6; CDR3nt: TGTGCCAGCAGGTTTTGGAGGGAGAATTCACCCCTCCACTTT; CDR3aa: CASRFWRENSPLHF
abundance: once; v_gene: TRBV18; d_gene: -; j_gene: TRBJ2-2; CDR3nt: TGTGCCAGCTCACCAATCGGTCCTCCCACCTTCGGGGAGCTGTTTTTT; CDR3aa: CASSPIGPPTFGELFF
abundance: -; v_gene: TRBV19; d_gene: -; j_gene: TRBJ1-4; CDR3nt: TGTGCCAGTAAACCCTCTGGACAGAAACTGTTTTTT; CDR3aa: CASKPSGQKLFF
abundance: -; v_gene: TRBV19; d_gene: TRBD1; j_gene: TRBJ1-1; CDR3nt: TGTGCCAGTAGTGATCGACAGGGAGCTTTCTTT; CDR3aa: CASSDRQGAFF
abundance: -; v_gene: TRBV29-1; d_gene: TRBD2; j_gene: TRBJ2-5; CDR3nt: TGCAGCGTGGGGGGAGGGATGGAGACCCAGTACTTC; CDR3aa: CSVGGGMETQYF
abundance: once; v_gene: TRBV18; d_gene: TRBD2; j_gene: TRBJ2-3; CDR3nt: TGTGCCAGCTCAAGAACTAGCGGGGGGGCCTTAGATACGCAGTATTTT; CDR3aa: CASSRTSGGALDTQYF
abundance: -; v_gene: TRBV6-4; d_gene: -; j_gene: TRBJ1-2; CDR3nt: TGTGCCAGCAGTGTACAGCCCAACTATGGCTACACCTTC; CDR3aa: CASSVQPNYGYTF
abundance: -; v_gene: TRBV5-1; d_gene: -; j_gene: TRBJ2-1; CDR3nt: TGCGCCACCGGCCTCACAGGGAACAATGAGCAGTTCTTC; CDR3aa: CATGLTGNNEQFF
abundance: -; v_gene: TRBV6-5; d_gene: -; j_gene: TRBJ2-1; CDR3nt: TGTGCCAGTGGGGAGCTAAGCTCCTACAATGAGCAGTTCTTC; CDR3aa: CASGELSSYNEQFF
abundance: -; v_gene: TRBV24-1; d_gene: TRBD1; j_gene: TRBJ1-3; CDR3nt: TGTGCCACCAGTGGATCAGGGGGTGAGGGAAACACCATATATTTT; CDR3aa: CATSGSGGEGNTIYF
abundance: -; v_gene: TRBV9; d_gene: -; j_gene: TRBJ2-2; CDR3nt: TGTGCCAGCAGCGTAGGGGGCAACGGCACCGGGGAGCTGTTTTTT; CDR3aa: CASSVGGNGTGELFF
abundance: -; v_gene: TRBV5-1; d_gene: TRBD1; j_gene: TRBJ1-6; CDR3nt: TGCGCCAGCAGCTTGGGGACAGGGGTAAGTTCACCCCTCCACTTT; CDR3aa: CASSLGTGVSSPLHF
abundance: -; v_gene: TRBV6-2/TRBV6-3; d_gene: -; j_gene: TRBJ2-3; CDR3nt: TGTGCCAGCAGCCGCCTTGGGGAGCGGGCAGATACGCAGTATTTT; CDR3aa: CASSRLGERADTQYF
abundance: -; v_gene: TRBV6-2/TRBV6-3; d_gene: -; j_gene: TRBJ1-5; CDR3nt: TGTGCCAGCAGTTACCGACAGGACAATCAGCCCCAGCATTTT; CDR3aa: CASSYRQDNQPQHF
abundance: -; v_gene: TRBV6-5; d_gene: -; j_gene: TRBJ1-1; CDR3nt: TGTGCCAGCAGTTACTCGCGGCAGGGGAACACTGAAGCTTTCTTT; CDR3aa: CASSYSRQGNTEAFF
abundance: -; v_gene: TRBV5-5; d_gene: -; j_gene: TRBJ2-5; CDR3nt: TGTGCCAGCAGCTTGGTGGCCAATCAAGAGACCCAGTACTTC; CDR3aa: CASSLVANQETQYF
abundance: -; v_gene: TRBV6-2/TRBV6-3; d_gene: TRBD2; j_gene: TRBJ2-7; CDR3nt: TGTGCCAGCAGTCGACTAGCGGGGGCCTACGAGCAGTACTTC; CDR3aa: CASSRLAGAYEQYF